The rows below give T cell receptor beta chains drawn from one sample of a study of shared clonotypes between healthy human individuals. TCRdb's table, derived via immunoSEQ multiplex PCR, lists solely in-frame clones and lacks some. Of some 1.5 million clones listed, approximately 98% are singletons. Sequences were obtained from naive CD4+ T cells sorted from blood. The receptors shown here come from a man between 25 and 39 years old in good health. Both conserved end residues are part of each CDR3. The order of the fields is V gene, J gene, clone size, D gene, CDR3 protein, CDR3 DNA. The D gene is left open where the match is weak. Clone size is shown for a subset of rows, as once, few, many or a class of expanded clone.

TRBV5-1	TRBJ1-1	.	.	CASSRDGTNTEAFF	TGCGCCAGCAGCCGGGACGGGACGAACACTGAAGCTTTCTTT
TRBV9	TRBJ2-1	.	.	CASSVEGYNEQFF	TGTGCCAGCAGCGTAGAGGGATACAATGAGCAGTTCTTC
TRBV21-1	TRBJ2-7	few	.	CASQRRQSSYEQYF	TGTGCCAGCCAGCGGAGACAGTCCTCCTACGAGCAGTACTTC
TRBV7-2	TRBJ2-7	.	.	CASSLVRTGRADEQYF	TGTGCCAGCAGCTTAGTCCGCACAGGGCGCGCTGACGAGCAGTACTTC
TRBV11-2	TRBJ2-7	once	.	CASSLDPRALEQYF	TGTGCCAGCAGCTTAGATCCCCGGGCTCTCGAGCAGTACTTC
TRBV5-4	TRBJ2-6	.	.	CASSKRGHSGANVLTF	TGTGCCAGCAGCAAACGGGGGCACTCTGGGGCCAACGTCCTGACTTTC
TRBV4-1	TRBJ2-7	once	.	CASSQVGGIEQYF	TGCGCCAGCAGCCAAGTCGGGGGTATAGAGCAGTACTTC
TRBV10-3	TRBJ1-4	.	.	CAISDRNEKLFF	TGTGCCATCTCTGATAGGAATGAAAAACTGTTTTTT
TRBV15	TRBJ1-5	.	TRBD1	CATSRAWDSSNQPQHF	TGTGCCACCAGCAGAGCATGGGACAGCTCAAATCAGCCCCAGCATTTT
TRBV28	TRBJ1-2	.	TRBD1	CASSLTGQFYGYTF	TGTGCCAGCAGTTTAACGGGACAGTTCTATGGCTACACCTTC
TRBV18	TRBJ2-7	.	.	CASSPDGNSYEQYF	TGTGCCAGCTCACCAGACGGAAATTCCTACGAGCAGTACTTC
TRBV5-1	TRBJ2-3	.	.	CASSLAGGGQGDTQYF	TGCGCCAGCAGCTTGGCGGGTGGGGGCCAGGGAGATACGCAGTATTTT
TRBV5-5	TRBJ2-3	.	TRBD2	CASSFWTSGVTDTQYF	TGTGCCAGCAGCTTCTGGACTAGCGGAGTCACAGATACGCAGTATTTT
TRBV6-1	TRBJ1-5	.	.	CATGDHSNQPQHF	TGTGCTACGGGCGATCATAGCAATCAGCCCCAGCATTTT
TRBV5-1	TRBJ2-1	.	.	CASRGGPPLAYNEQFF	TGCGCCAGCAGGGGGGGACCCCCCCTAGCCTACAATGAGCAGTTCTTC
TRBV7-3	TRBJ2-2	.	TRBD1	CASSSGTGPTGELFF	TGTGCCAGCAGCTCAGGGACAGGACCCACCGGGGAGCTGTTTTTT
TRBV5-1	TRBJ2-1	.	.	CASSFGTGYNEQFF	TGCGCCAGCAGCTTCGGAACAGGCTACAATGAGCAGTTCTTC
TRBV30	TRBJ1-1	once	.	CAWLESGNTEAFF	TGTGCCTGGTTGGAGAGCGGGAACACTGAAGCTTTCTTT
TRBV2	TRBJ2-1	.	TRBD1	CASSAKGTVWLWPYNEQFF	TGTGCCAGCAGTGCGAAGGGGACAGTATGGCTATGGCCCTACAATGAGCAGTTCTTC
TRBV27	TRBJ2-7	.	TRBD1	CASRTYRGRDTYEQYF	TGTGCCAGCAGAACCTACAGGGGCCGAGATACCTACGAGCAGTACTTC
TRBV11-1	TRBJ2-1	.	.	CASSPWATSYNEQFF	TGTGCCAGCAGCCCGTGGGCGACTTCCTACAATGAGCAGTTCTTC
TRBV29-1	TRBJ2-5	.	TRBD2	CSVAGTSGETQYF	TGCAGCGTCGCAGGGACTAGCGGGGAGACCCAGTACTTC